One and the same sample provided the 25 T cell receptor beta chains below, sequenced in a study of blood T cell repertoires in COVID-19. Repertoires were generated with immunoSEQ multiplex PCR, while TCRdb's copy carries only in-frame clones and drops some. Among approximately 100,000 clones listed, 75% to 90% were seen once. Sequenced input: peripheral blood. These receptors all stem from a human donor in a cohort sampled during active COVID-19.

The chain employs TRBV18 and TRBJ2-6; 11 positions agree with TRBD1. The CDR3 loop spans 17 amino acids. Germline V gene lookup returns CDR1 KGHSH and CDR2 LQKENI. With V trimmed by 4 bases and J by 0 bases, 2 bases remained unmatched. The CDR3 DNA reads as TGTGCCAGCTCACGAGGGACAGGGGGCTCTGGGGCCAACGTCCTGACTTTC. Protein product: CASSRGTGGSGANVLTF. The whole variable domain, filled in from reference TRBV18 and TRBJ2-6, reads NAGVMQNPRHLVRRRGQEARLRCSPMKGHSHVYWYRQLPEEGLKFMVYLQKENIIDESGMPKERFSAEFPKEGPSILRIQQVVRGDSAAYFCASSRGTGGSGANVLTFGAGSRLTVL.

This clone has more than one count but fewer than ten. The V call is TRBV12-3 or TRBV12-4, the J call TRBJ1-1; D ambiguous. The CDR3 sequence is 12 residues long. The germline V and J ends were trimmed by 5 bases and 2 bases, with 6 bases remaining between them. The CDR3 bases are TGTGCCAGCAGTCCGCGAAACACTGAAGCTTTCTTT. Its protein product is CASSPRNTEAFF.

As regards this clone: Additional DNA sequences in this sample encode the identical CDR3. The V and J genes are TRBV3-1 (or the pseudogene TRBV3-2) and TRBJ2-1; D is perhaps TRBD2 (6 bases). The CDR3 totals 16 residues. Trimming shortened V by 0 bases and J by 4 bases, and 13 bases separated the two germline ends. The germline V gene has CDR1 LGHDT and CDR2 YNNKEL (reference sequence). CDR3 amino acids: CASSQDVRGAYNEQFF. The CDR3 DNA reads TGTGCCAGCAGCCAAGATGTGCGGGGAGCTTACAATGAGCAGTTCTTC.

The CDR3 bases are TGTGCCAGCAGCGTAGGTTTGGAGGATCAGCCCCAGCATTTT. This sequence encodes CASSVGLEDQPQHF. The chain combines TRBV9 with TRBJ1-5; D gene ambiguous. Germline V lookup: CDR1 SGDLS, CDR2 YYNGEE. Trimming removed 0 bases from V and 5 bases from J, with 9 bases in between. The CDR3 is made up of 14 amino acids.

CDR3 sequence reads: CASSQTSGSYEQYF. As DNA, the CDR3 is TGTGCCAGCAGCCAGACTAGCGGATCCTACGAGCAGTACTTC. The chain uses TRBV7-2 and TRBJ2-7, with 9 bases fitting TRBD2. The germline gives CDR1 SGHTA, CDR2 FQGNSA. J lost 1 base, V lost 5 bases, and 3 bases had no gene match. The CDR3 is 14 residues long.

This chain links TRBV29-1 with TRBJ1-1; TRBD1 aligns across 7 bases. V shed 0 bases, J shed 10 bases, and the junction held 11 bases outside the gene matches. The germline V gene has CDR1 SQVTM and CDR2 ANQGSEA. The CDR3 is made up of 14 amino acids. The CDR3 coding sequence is TGCAGCGTTGAAGAACGAGACAGGGCCCCGGGAGCTTTCTTT. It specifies CSVEERDRAPGAFF.

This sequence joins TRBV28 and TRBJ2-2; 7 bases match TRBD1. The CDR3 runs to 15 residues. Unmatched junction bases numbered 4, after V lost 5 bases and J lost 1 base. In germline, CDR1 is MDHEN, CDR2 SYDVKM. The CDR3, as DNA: TGTGCCAGCAGTCCGACAGGGCGGAACACCGGGGAGCTGTTTTTT. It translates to CASSPTGRNTGELFF.

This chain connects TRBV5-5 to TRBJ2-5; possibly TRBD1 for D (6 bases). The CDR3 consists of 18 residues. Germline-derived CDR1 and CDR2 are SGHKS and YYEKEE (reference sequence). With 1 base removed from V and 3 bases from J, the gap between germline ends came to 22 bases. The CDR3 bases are TGTGCCAGCAGCTTGTTTACTGGTATGGGACATCACAAAGAGACCCAGTACTTC. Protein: CASSLFTGMGHHKETQYF.

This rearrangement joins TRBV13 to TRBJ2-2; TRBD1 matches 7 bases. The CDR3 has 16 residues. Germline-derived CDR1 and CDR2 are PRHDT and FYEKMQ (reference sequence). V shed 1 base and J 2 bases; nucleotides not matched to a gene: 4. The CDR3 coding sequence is TGTGCCAGCAGCTTAGAGGGACAGATTAACACCGGGGAGCTGTTTTTT. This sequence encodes CASSLEGQINTGELFF. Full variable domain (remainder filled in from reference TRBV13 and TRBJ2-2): AAGVIQSPRHLIKEKRETATLKCYPIPRHDTVYWYQQGPGQDPQFLISFYEKMQSDKGSIPDRFSAQQFSDYHSELNMSSLELGDSALYFCASSLEGQINTGELFFGEGSRLTVL.

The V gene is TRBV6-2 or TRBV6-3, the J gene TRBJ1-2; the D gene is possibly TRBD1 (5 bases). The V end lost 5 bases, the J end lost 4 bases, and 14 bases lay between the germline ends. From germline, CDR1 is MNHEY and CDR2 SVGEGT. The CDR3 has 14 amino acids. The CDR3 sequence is CASSPPGEPYGYTF. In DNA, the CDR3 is TGTGCCAGCAGTCCCCCGGGGGAGCCCTATGGCTACACCTTC.

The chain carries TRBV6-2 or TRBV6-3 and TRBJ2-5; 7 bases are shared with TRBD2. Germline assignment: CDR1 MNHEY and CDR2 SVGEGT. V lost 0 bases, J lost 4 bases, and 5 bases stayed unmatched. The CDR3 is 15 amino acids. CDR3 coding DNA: TGTGCCAGCAGTTACTCCACTAGCGCTCGAGAGACCCAGTACTTC. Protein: CASSYSTSARETQYF.

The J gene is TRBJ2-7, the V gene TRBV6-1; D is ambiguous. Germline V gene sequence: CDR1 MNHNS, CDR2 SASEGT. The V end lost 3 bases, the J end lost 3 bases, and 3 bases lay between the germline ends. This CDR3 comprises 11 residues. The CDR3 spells CASSDIYEQYF. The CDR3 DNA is TGTGCCAGCAGTGATATCTACGAGCAGTACTTC.

DNA for the CDR3: TGTGCCAGCAGCGTAGAAGGGGATGTTAATTCACCCCTCCACTTT. It yields the protein CASSVEGDVNSPLHF. The chain recombines TRBV9 with TRBJ1-6, with D possibly TRBD1 on 5 matching bases. Germline loops: CDR1 SGDLS, CDR2 YYNGEE. The CDR3 length is 15 residues. The germline V and J ends were trimmed by 0 bases and 6 bases, with 10 bases remaining between them.

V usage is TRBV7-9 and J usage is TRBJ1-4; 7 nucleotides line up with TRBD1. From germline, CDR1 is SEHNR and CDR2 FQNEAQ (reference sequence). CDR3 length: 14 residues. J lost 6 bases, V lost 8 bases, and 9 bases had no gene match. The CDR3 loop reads CASPVEGADEKLFF. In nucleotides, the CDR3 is TGTGCCAGCCCGGTCGAGGGGGCGGATGAAAAACTGTTTTTT.

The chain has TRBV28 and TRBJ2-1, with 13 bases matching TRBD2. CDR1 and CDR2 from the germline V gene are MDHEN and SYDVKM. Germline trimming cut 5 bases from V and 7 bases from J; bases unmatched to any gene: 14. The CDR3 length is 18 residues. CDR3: CASSRRPGTSGRANEQFF. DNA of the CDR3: TGTGCCAGCAGTCGAAGACCGGGAACTAGCGGGAGGGCTAATGAGCAGTTCTTC.

Here the CDR3 reads CASSSRQGGAFYGYTF. The CDR3 nucleotides read TGCGCCAGCAGCTCTCGACAGGGAGGAGCCTTCTATGGCTACACCTTC. The gene calls are TRBV5-1 and TRBJ1-2, with TRBD1 identical over 7 bases. The trim removed 3 bases at V and 4 bases at J, leaving 12 bases unmatched. CDR1 SGHRS and CDR2 YFSETQ come from the germline V gene. CDR3 length: 16 residues. Filled out from reference TRBV5-1 and TRBJ1-2, the complete variable domain reads KAGVTQTPRYLIKTRGQQVTLSCSPISGHRSVSWYQQTPGQGLQFLFEYFSETQRNKGNFPGRFSGRQFSNSRSEMNVSTLELGDSALYLCASSSRQGGAFYGYTFGSGTRLTVV.

The CDR3 DNA reads as TGTGCCAGCAGTCCCAGGGGGAGTGGAAACACCATATATTTT. It encodes CASSPRGSGNTIYF. V is TRBV27 and J is TRBJ1-3; 7 bases are shared with TRBD1. CDR1 is MNHEY, CDR2 SMNVEV, per germline (reference sequence). With 5 bases clipped from V and 3 bases from J, the junction kept 4 bases outside the gene matches. This CDR3 contains 14 residues.

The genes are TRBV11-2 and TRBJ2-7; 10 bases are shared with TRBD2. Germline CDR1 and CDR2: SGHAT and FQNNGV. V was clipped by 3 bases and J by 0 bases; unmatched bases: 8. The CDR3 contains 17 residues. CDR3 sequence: CASSLLSGRTFSYEQYF. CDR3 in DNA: TGTGCCAGCAGCTTGCTTAGCGGGAGGACCTTCTCCTACGAGCAGTACTTC.

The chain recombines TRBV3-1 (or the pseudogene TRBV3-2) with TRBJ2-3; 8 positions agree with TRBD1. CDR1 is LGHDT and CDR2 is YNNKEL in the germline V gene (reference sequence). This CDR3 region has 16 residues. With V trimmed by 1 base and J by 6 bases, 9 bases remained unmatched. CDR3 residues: CASSQGLNRGVDTQYF. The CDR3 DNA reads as TGTGCCAGCAGCCAAGGCTTGAACAGGGGGGTTGATACGCAGTATTTT.

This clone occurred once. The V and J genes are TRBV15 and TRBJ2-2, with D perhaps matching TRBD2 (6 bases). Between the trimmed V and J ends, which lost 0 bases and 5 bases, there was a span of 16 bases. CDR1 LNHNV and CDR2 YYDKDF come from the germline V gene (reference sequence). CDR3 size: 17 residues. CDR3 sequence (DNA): TGTGCCACCAGCAGAGATCTCGGGACTGTGAAGACCGGGGAGCTGTTTTTT. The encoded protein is CATSRDLGTVKTGELFF.

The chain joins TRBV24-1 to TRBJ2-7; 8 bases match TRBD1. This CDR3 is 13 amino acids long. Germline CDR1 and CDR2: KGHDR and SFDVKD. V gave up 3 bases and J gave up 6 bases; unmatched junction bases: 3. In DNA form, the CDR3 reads TGTGCCACCAGTGATGACAGGGGTCGCGAGCAGTACTTC. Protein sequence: CATSDDRGREQYF.

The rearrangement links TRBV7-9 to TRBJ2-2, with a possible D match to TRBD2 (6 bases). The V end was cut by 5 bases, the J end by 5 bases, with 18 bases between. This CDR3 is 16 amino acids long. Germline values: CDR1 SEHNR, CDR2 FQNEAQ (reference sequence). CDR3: CASSPPGGGETGELFF. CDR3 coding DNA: TGTGCCAGCAGCCCACCCGGGGGTGGTGAGACCGGGGAGCTGTTTTTT. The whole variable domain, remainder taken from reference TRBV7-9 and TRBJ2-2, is DTGVSQNPRHKITKRGQNVTFRCDPISEHNRLYWYRQTLGQGPEFLTYFQNEAQLEKSRLLSDRFSAERPKGSFSTLEIQRTEQGDSAMYLCASSPPGGGETGELFFGEGSRLTVL.

The CDR3 loop reads CSVELAGDQYF. CDR3 DNA: TGCAGCGTCGAACTAGCGGGGGATCAGTATTTT. The chain joins TRBV29-1 to TRBJ2-3; 11 nucleotides line up with TRBD2. Germline trimming cut 6 bases from V and 12 bases from J; bases unmatched to any gene: 5. The length of the CDR3 is 11 residues. The germline V gene encodes CDR1 SQVTM and CDR2 ANQGSEA.

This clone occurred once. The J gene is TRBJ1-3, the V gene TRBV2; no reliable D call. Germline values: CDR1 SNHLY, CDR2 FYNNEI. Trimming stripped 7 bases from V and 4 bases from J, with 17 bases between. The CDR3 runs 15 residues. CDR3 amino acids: CASTLPSGGGNTIYF. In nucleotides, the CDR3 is TGTGCCAGCACTTTACCGTCGGGTGGCGGAAACACCATATATTTT.

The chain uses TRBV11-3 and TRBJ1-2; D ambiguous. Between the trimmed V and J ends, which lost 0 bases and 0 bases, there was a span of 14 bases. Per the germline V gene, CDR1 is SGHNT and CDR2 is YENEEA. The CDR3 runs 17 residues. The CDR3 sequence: CASSLDPMRSPNYGYTF. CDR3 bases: TGTGCCAGCAGCTTAGATCCCATGAGGAGTCCTAACTATGGCTACACCTTC.